This TCR beta chain was captured by sequencing in a study of T cells in localized non-small cell lung cancer. The study, taken as a whole, reports: Among blood samples, higher T cell density accompanied longer overall survival. Adjacent lung was found to contain a median approximately 60 of the top 100 tumor clones.

On this clone itself: The antigen is not known.

TCRdb keeps only in-frame clones here, not all; method: immunoSEQ multiplex PCR. The sample contains some 52,000 clones, 80% to 90% of which appear only once. The TCR was taken from a male donor at least 60 years old with stage III squamous cell lung carcinoma. Here the sequenced sample was peripheral blood, taken before any cancer treatment.

The CDR3 loop reads CASSRAIETQYF. In nucleotides, the CDR3 is TGTGCCAGCTCACGGGCTATAGAGACCCAGTACTTC. J is TRBJ2-5 and V is TRBV18, with no clear D. The CDR3 totals 12 residues. Trimming removed 4 bases at V and 4 bases at J, with 7 bases between. Germline V gene data show CDR1 as KGHSH and CDR2 as LQKENI.